This passage covers 19 T cell receptor beta chains from one sample sequenced in a study of CD8 T cells in ankylosing spondylitis. These TCRs are of unknown antigen specificity. Findings of the study overall: Blood from ankylosing spondylitis patients appeared to carry a characteristic roughly 8-variant TCR beta motif.

TCRdb processed the 5' RACE reads anew with MiXCR; each CDR3 protein has one entry. This table holds 350,000 to 550,000 distinct CDR3 sequences, 26% found once. The sample taken for sequencing was blood, either unsorted or a sorted T cell fraction (not recorded which). These receptors all come from a male donor with ankylosing spondylitis.

This chain links TRBV19 with TRBJ1-2; D gene uncertain. The V gene's germline CDR1 is LNHDA and CDR2 SQIVND (reference sequence). Trimming left V 9 bases short and J 6 bases short, with 14 bases between. The CDR3 spans 12 residues. The CDR3: CASGKRTDGYTF. CDR3 nucleotide sequence: TGTGCCAGCGGGAAACGGACTGATGGCTACACCTTC.

The rearrangement joins TRBV30 to TRBJ2-7; 7 bases are shared with TRBD2. The CDR3 has 17 residues. V lost 0 bases and J lost 4; bases outside the gene matches: 15. The V gene's germline CDR1 is GTSNPN and CDR2 SVGIG (reference sequence). The CDR3 nucleotides are TGTGCCTGGAGTGTAGGTGTTCAGCGGGATCTTTTTTACGAGCAGTACTTC. Its protein product is CAWSVGVQRDLFYEQYF.

This clonotype was recorded many times. V and J are TRBV29-1 and TRBJ1-4, with a weak D call TRBD1 (5 bases). V dropped 7 bases and J dropped 3 bases, with 15 bases sitting between them. The CDR3 is 14 amino acids. Germline assignment: CDR1 SQVTM and CDR2 ANQGSEA. The CDR3 loop reads CSARDSKSNEKLFF. The DNA of the CDR3 is TGCAGCGCCAGGGATTCTAAGTCTAATGAAAAACTGTTTTTT.

This clonotype was counted between two and nine times. The rearrangement joins TRBV7-9 to TRBJ1-4, with 7 positions matching TRBD1. Losses at the gene ends were 7 bases for V and 1 base for J; bases not matched to a gene: 6. Germline loops: CDR1 SEHNR, CDR2 FQNEAQ (reference sequence). The CDR3 totals 15 residues. In DNA form, the CDR3 reads TGTGCCAGCACCCAGGGGGACAGAACTAATGAAAAACTGTTTTTT. Amino acids: CASTQGDRTNEKLFF.

This chain connects TRBV2 to TRBJ1-2; D gene ambiguous. Trimming stripped 4 bases from V and 3 bases from J, with 9 bases between. Germline CDR1 and CDR2: SNHLY and FYNNEI. This CDR3 region has 13 residues. The chain's CDR3 is CASSVRTDYGYTF. The CDR3 nucleotides are TGTGCCAGCAGTGTCAGGACCGACTATGGCTACACCTTC.

This clonotype appeared a few times. The chain employs TRBV29-1 and TRBJ2-3; 8 bases match TRBD1. CDR1 SQVTM and CDR2 ANQGSEA come from the germline V gene. V lost 6 bases and J lost 0; bases outside the gene matches: 11. The CDR3 is 16 amino acids. CDR3: CSVPGTGGFSTDTQYF. The CDR3 bases are TGCAGCGTCCCCGGGACAGGAGGTTTTAGCACAGATACGCAGTATTTT.

V and J are TRBV15 and TRBJ1-2; D may be TRBD1 (5 bases). V was cut by 5 bases and J by 4 bases, with 8 bases left in between. Germline V gene sequence: CDR1 LNHNV, CDR2 YYDKDF (reference sequence). CDR3 length: 12 residues. The CDR3 region has the DNA TGTGCCACCAGCGGGGCCTCCTATGGCTACACCTTC. Its translation: CATSGASYGYTF.

This clonotype showed up just once. V and J are TRBV5-1 and TRBJ2-2; 9 bases fit TRBD2. Looked up from germline, CDR1 is SGHRS and CDR2 is YFSETQ. V lost 0 bases to trimming and J lost 5 bases; unmatched junction nucleotides: 5. The CDR3 is 16 residues long. For the CDR3, the DNA is TGCGCCAGCAGCTTGGCGGCTAGCGGGATTACCGGGGAGCTGTTTTTT. Translation gives CASSLAASGITGELFF.

This clonotype was counted a few times. The chain employs TRBV21-1 and TRBJ1-5; the DNA was not used to check the table's D call, TRBD1. TRBV21-1 is shown as a pseudogene. The CDR3 is made up of 14 amino acids. CDR3 sequence reads: CASSSNTGYQPQHF. The CDR3 DNA follows: TGTGCCAGCAGCTCTAACACAGGGTATCAGCCCCAGCATTTT.

This clonotype was observed a handful of times. The V and J genes are TRBV20-1 and TRBJ2-3; D unclear. CDR1 is DFQATT, CDR2 SNEGSKA, per germline (reference sequence). This CDR3 comprises 13 residues. Trimming removed 3 bases at V and 4 bases at J, with 11 bases between. Here the CDR3 reads CSASPRAADTQYF. The CDR3 nucleotides read TGCAGTGCTAGTCCTCGGGCAGCAGATACGCAGTATTTT.

This clonotype was found a few times. The gene calls are TRBV20-1 and TRBJ2-2; 12 nucleotides agree with TRBD2. V dropped 6 bases and J dropped 7; count of bases not matched to a gene: 12. CDR3 size: 16 residues. Germline V gene data show CDR1 as DFQATT and CDR2 as SNEGSKA (reference sequence). CDR3 nucleotides: TGCAGTGCCCGGCGGCTAGCGGGAGGGCCGGGCGGGGAGCTGTTTTTT. As protein: CSARRLAGGPGGELFF.

The chain employs TRBV5-1 and TRBJ1-3; D is undetermined. The germline CDR1 and CDR2 sequences are SGHRS and YFSETQ. The germline V and J ends were trimmed by 0 bases and 1 base, with 8 bases remaining between them. The CDR3 is 15 amino acids. CDR3 amino acids: CASSLDGRSGNTIYF. CDR3 in DNA: TGCGCCAGCAGCTTGGATGGGAGGTCTGGAAACACCATATATTTT.

This sequence joins TRBV18 and TRBJ1-1; 9 bases are shared with TRBD1. Germline V gene sequence: CDR1 KGHSH, CDR2 LQKENI. The V and J ends lost 3 bases and 5 bases, in that order; junction bases with no gene match: 4. This CDR3 is 14 amino acids long. CDR3 protein: CASSPQTGGTEAFF. The CDR3, as DNA: TGTGCCAGCTCACCGCAGACAGGGGGGACTGAAGCTTTCTTT.

The sample holds a few counts of this clonotype. The chain carries TRBV7-2 and TRBJ2-2; 11 nucleotides match TRBD2. V gave up 5 bases and J gave up 3 bases; unmatched junction bases: 2. The CDR3 consists of 15 residues. CDR1 and CDR2 from the germline V gene are SGHTA and FQGNSA. The CDR3 region is CASSRGLADTGELFF. The CDR3 nucleotides are TGTGCCAGCAGCCGGGGACTAGCGGACACCGGGGAGCTGTTTTTT.

The chain couples TRBV12-3 or TRBV12-4 to TRBJ1-3; 7 positions agree with TRBD1. The V and J ends lost 6 bases and 3 bases, in that order; junction bases with no gene match: 2. The CDR3 runs 13 residues. This CDR3 is CASSRQGGNTIYF. The CDR3 DNA is TGTGCCAGCAGCCGACAGGGTGGAAACACCATATATTTT.

The chain employs TRBV18 and TRBJ2-5; 15 bases are a match to TRBD2. Germline V gene lookup returns CDR1 KGHSH and CDR2 LQKENI. Losses at the gene ends were 3 bases for V and 5 bases for J; bases not matched to a gene: 7. The CDR3 is 17 amino acids. The CDR3 spells CASSPIGTSGRSETQYF. As DNA, the CDR3 is TGTGCCAGCTCACCCATCGGGACTAGCGGGAGGAGTGAGACCCAGTACTTC.

The chain is built from TRBV6-1 and TRBJ1-5, with TRBD1 identical over 11 bases. Germline V gives CDR1 MNHNS, CDR2 SASEGT. V dropped 3 bases and J dropped 2; count of bases not matched to a gene: 3. The CDR3 covers 16 residues. CDR3 in amino acids: CASSEDRGLGNQPQHF. The CDR3 nucleotides read TGTGCCAGCAGTGAGGACAGGGGGCTGGGCAATCAGCCCCAGCATTTT.

This clonotype was detected only a few times. This chain connects TRBV27 to TRBJ2-7; D is ambiguous. The CDR3 sequence is 14 residues long. Trimming took 3 bases from V and 2 from J, leaving 11 bases between them. The V gene's germline CDR1 is MNHEY and CDR2 SMNVEV (reference sequence). The DNA of the CDR3 is TGTGCCAGCAGTTTTAGGGCAGGACCCTACGAGCAGTACTTC. Translation gives CASSFRAGPYEQYF.

This chain joins TRBV5-1 and TRBJ2-2; D unclear. This CDR3 has 15 amino acids. CDR1 and CDR2 (germline): SGHRS, YFSETQ. Trimming took 2 bases from V and 1 from J, leaving 9 bases between them. This CDR3 is CASSFVGVNTGELFF. CDR3 nucleotides: TGCGCCAGCAGCTTCGTCGGAGTGAACACCGGGGAGCTGTTTTTT.